This TCR beta chain originates from a study of blood T cell repertoires in COVID-19. Background on the study: COVID-19 samples, acute and convalescent, were from the United States, Italy and Spain. In each case, the material was cDNA or gDNA derived from T cells, B-cell-depleted T cells, or PBMCs.

In the authors' workflow: Estimated nucleated cell counts came from reference gene primer amplification. Clones were read by immunoSEQ multiplex PCR, and TCRdb kept only the in-frame ones, dropping some. V and J calls and clone size are given by that table; D and trimming were obtained from the DNA. The sample contains 75,000 to 95,000 clones, roughly three quarters of which appear only once. V gave up 3 bases and J gave up 1 base, with 6 bases separating them. The CDR3 spans 13 residues. CDR1 LGHDT and CDR2 YNNKEL come from the germline V gene (reference sequence). Sequenced input: peripheral blood. The receptor comes from a man between 60 and 75 years old with COVID-19, enrolled during active disease. The chain employs TRBV3-1 (or the pseudogene TRBV3-2) and TRBJ1-1; D remains unclear. The CDR3 region is CASSHPRNTEAFF. DNA of the CDR3: TGTGCCAGCAGCCACCCGCGGAACACTGAAGCTTTCTTT.